The 25 T cell receptor beta chains reported below all come from one sample, sequenced in a study of blood T cell repertoires in COVID-19. Here immunoSEQ multiplex PCR was the method, and the copy in TCRdb shows in-frame clones only, minus some. The repertoire consists of hundreds of thousands of clones, with about 87% occurring once and the leading ten covering roughly 6%. The sample taken for sequencing was peripheral blood. These receptor sequences come from a woman aged 50 to 60 with COVID-19, enrolled during active disease.

The chain has TRBV28 and TRBJ2-7; D remains ambiguous. CDR1 and CDR2 (germline): MDHEN, SYDVKM. V was clipped by 6 bases and J by 4 bases, with 10 bases between them. This CDR3 is built from 12 residues. CDR3 in amino acids: CASSPPGYEQYF. The CDR3 coding sequence is TGTGCCAGCAGCCCTCCCGGTTACGAGCAGTACTTC.

J is TRBJ2-7 and V is TRBV6-5, with 8 bases identical to TRBD1. Germline V lookup: CDR1 MNHEY, CDR2 SVGAGI. This CDR3 comprises 13 residues. V trimming: 7 bases; J trimming: 1 base; junction bases outside the gene matches: 3. CDR3 coding DNA: TGTGCCAGCACCAGGGGGCGGTCCTACGAGCAGTACTTC. Translated, it gives CASTRGRSYEQYF.

This chain links TRBV9 with TRBJ2-5; 9 positions match TRBD1. This CDR3 has 16 amino acids. CDR1 is SGDLS, CDR2 YYNGEE, per germline. V lost 2 bases and J lost 4; bases outside the gene matches: 9. CDR3 sequence reads: CASSVLQGAPGETQYF. CDR3 coding DNA: TGTGCCAGCAGCGTTCTACAGGGGGCGCCAGGAGAGACCCAGTACTTC.

The chain links TRBV12-5 to TRBJ2-5; 7 bases map to TRBD1. V trimming: 6 bases; J trimming: 4 bases; junction bases outside the gene matches: 8. Germline CDR1 is LGHNT and CDR2 is FRNRAP. The CDR3 has 14 amino acids. The CDR3 loop reads CASGLTGNPETQYF. The DNA for the CDR3 is TGTGCTAGTGGCTTGACAGGGAATCCAGAGACCCAGTACTTC.

The V gene is TRBV6-5, the J gene TRBJ1-4, with TRBD1 as a possible D gene (5 bases). Germline V gene data show CDR1 as MNHEY and CDR2 as SVGAGI. V dropped 6 bases and J dropped 0 bases, with 11 bases sitting between them. This CDR3 has 15 amino acids. For the CDR3, the DNA is TGTGCCAGCAGCACAACAGGTGCAACTAATGAAAAACTGTTTTTT. It yields the protein CASSTTGATNEKLFF.

This clone appeared a few times. The rearrangement uses TRBV6-4 and TRBJ2-1; 8 nucleotides align to TRBD2. J lost 0 bases, V lost 4 bases, and 5 bases had no gene match. The CDR3 sequence is 16 residues long. CDR1 and CDR2 (germline): MRHNA, SNTAGT. The CDR3 is CASSAGAGVSYNEQFF. The CDR3 DNA is TGTGCCAGCAGTGCAGGAGCGGGAGTCTCCTACAATGAGCAGTTCTTC.

This clone was picked up one time. This chain links TRBV19 with TRBJ2-2; possible D gene TRBD1, 6 bases. Germline values: CDR1 LNHDA, CDR2 SQIVND (reference sequence). Between the trimmed V and J ends, which lost 6 bases and 5 bases, there was a span of 16 bases. There are 15 residues in the CDR3. The CDR3 DNA sequence: TGTGCCAGTAGCCCTAGGGACAAGGGGACCGGGGAGCTGTTTTTT. This encodes CASSPRDKGTGELFF.

The rearrangement links TRBV29-1 to TRBJ2-1; 7 nucleotides match TRBD2. V lost 7 bases and J lost 1; bases outside the gene matches: 4. CDR3 length: 13 amino acids. Germline V gene sequence: CDR1 SQVTM, CDR2 ANQGSEA. The CDR3 protein is CSASGISYNEQFF. The CDR3 DNA follows: TGCAGCGCAAGCGGGATTTCCTACAATGAGCAGTTCTTC.

The rearrangement joins TRBV21-1 to TRBJ2-7; the D call of TRBD2 is as the table states it, not checked on the DNA. TRBV21-1 is a pseudogene locus. The CDR3 is made up of 18 amino acids. This CDR3 is CASTRTTQTGTSVYEQYF. DNA for the CDR3: TGTGCCAGCACCCGTACAACTCAAACCGGGACTAGCGTCTACGAGCAGTACTTC.

The chain links TRBV27 to TRBJ2-5, with 12 bases that match TRBD2. Trimming cost V 5 bases and J 5 bases; bases outside gene matches: 21. CDR3 length: 20 amino acids. CDR1 MNHEY and CDR2 SMNVEV come from the germline V gene (reference sequence). The CDR3 nucleotides read TGTGCCAGCAGTAAGACCGCTCGACTAGCGGGAGTTTTAATTTGGGAGACCCAGTACTTC. This translates into CASSKTARLAGVLIWETQYF.

This chain joins TRBV6-1 and TRBJ1-2; 7 bases are shared with TRBD1. V was clipped by 4 bases and J by 5 bases; unmatched bases: 13. The CDR3 has 16 residues. Germline V gives CDR1 MNHNS, CDR2 SASEGT. The CDR3 DNA sequence: TGTGCCAGCAGTGCAGACCGGGACAGAAAAGGATATGGCTACACCTTC. Protein: CASSADRDRKGYGYTF.

V usage is TRBV5-1 and J usage is TRBJ2-2, with a possible D match to TRBD2 (5 bases). The germline V gene has CDR1 SGHRS and CDR2 YFSETQ. Trimming removed 4 bases from V and 5 bases from J, with 12 bases in between. This CDR3 region has 14 residues. The CDR3 reads CASSVDFSTGELFF. CDR3 DNA sequence: TGCGCCAGCAGCGTGGACTTTTCAACCGGGGAGCTGTTTTTT.

This clone was picked up one time. The CDR3 sequence: CSAKRSSGLASQETQYF. The CDR3 DNA sequence: TGCAGCGCTAAAAGGAGTAGCGGACTAGCGTCACAAGAGACCCAGTACTTC. The chain is built from TRBV29-1 and TRBJ2-5; the match to TRBD2 covers 9 bases. This CDR3 region has 17 residues. The germline CDR1 and CDR2 sequences are SQVTM and ANQGSEA. V lost 7 bases and J lost 2; bases outside the gene matches: 17.

This chain uses TRBV6-5 with TRBJ2-1; 8 bases align to TRBD2. This CDR3 comprises 16 residues. The V gene's germline CDR1 is MNHEY and CDR2 SVGAGI. The V gene end was trimmed by 4 bases and the J gene end by 0 bases; junction bases not matched to a gene: 5. CDR3 loop: CASSSPSGSSYNEQFF. For the CDR3, the DNA is TGTGCCAGCAGTTCCCCAAGCGGGAGCTCCTACAATGAGCAGTTCTTC.

The chain has TRBV3-1 (or the pseudogene TRBV3-2) and TRBJ1-4; 8 bases line up with TRBD1. Germline CDR1 and CDR2: LGHDT and YNNKEL (reference sequence). The trim removed 0 bases at V and 6 bases at J, leaving 3 bases unmatched. The CDR3 spans 15 residues. The chain's CDR3 is CASSQEQGGHEKLFF. CDR3 bases: TGTGCCAGCAGCCAAGAACAGGGGGGGCATGAAAAACTGTTTTTT.

CDR3 amino acids: CASTEDSNYGYTF. CDR3 sequence (DNA): TGTGCCAGCACCGAAGACTCTAACTATGGCTACACCTTC. This chain connects TRBV6-6 to TRBJ1-2; D not certain. Germline values: CDR1 MNHNY, CDR2 SVGAGI (reference sequence). CDR3 size: 13 residues. The germline V and J ends were trimmed by 7 bases and 0 bases, with 9 bases remaining between them.

CDR3 coding DNA: TGTGCCAGCAGCCTTTTAGCGGGAGTGGGGAATGAGCAGTTCTTC. Translation gives CASSLLAGVGNEQFF. The gene calls are TRBV7-9 and TRBJ2-1; 9 positions agree with TRBD2. V dropped 5 bases and J dropped 7; count of bases not matched to a gene: 9. Germline loops: CDR1 SEHNR, CDR2 FQNEAQ (reference sequence). The CDR3 sequence is 15 residues long.

This chain connects TRBV27 to TRBJ1-5; 9 bases line up with TRBD1. Germline V CDR1 and CDR2: MNHEY, SMNVEV (reference sequence). V dropped 4 bases and J dropped 5; count of bases not matched to a gene: 12. The CDR3 contains 17 residues. CDR3 sequence (DNA): TGTGCCAGCAGTTACCTAAACAGGGGGCATTTCGATCAGCCCCAGCATTTT. Translating it yields CASSYLNRGHFDQPQHF.

The CDR3: CASRRTGSTGELFF. Here the CDR3 DNA reads TGTGCCAGCAGGCGGACAGGGAGCACCGGGGAGCTGTTTTTT. This chain links TRBV2 with TRBJ2-2, with TRBD1 matching over 8 bases. Germline lookup yields CDR1 SNHLY and CDR2 FYNNEI. J gave up 4 bases and V 6 bases, and 4 bases lay outside the gene matches. This CDR3 has 14 amino acids. Filled out from reference TRBV2 and TRBJ2-2, the complete variable domain reads EPEVTQTPSHQVTQMGQEVILRCVPISNHLYFYWYRQILGQKVEFLVSFYNNEISEKSEIFDDQFSVERPDGSNFTLKIRSTKLEDSAMYFCASRRTGSTGELFFGEGSRLTVL.

For the CDR3, the DNA is TGTGCCAGCAGCTTCCCACTGACCGGGACAGGGGGAGGCTACACCTTC. This translates into CASSFPLTGTGGGYTF. The gene calls are TRBV5-4 and TRBJ1-2; 11 bases are shared with TRBD1. Germline values: CDR1 SGHNT, CDR2 YYREEE (reference sequence). The CDR3 consists of 16 residues. V lost 2 bases and J lost 8; bases outside the gene matches: 11.

This chain joins TRBV29-1 and TRBJ2-2, with TRBD2 identical over 9 bases. Germline trimming cut 3 bases from V and 6 bases from J; bases unmatched to any gene: 11. CDR3 length: 16 amino acids. Germline V lookup: CDR1 SQVTM, CDR2 ANQGSEA. The CDR3: CSVEGLAGVISGELFF. The CDR3 region has the DNA TGCAGCGTTGAGGGTTTAGCGGGAGTCATCTCCGGGGAGCTGTTTTTT.

This clone has a handful of counts. The V call is TRBV30, the J call TRBJ1-6, with a possible D match to TRBD1 (6 bases). The CDR3 is 11 residues long. The V and J ends lost 4 bases and 10 bases respectively, with 8 bases between them. Germline CDR1 reads GTSNPN; CDR2 reads SVGIG (reference sequence). The CDR3 is CAWKQGSPLHF. The CDR3 DNA sequence: TGTGCCTGGAAACAGGGATCACCCCTCCACTTT.

This clone has a count of ten or more. CDR3 nucleotide sequence: TGTGCCACCAGTGATTCCCGGGACAGGGCCGAAAAACTGTTTTTT. The encoded protein is CATSDSRDRAEKLFF. The rearrangement uses TRBV24-1 and TRBJ1-4; 9 bases are a match to TRBD1. The CDR3 totals 15 residues. V was clipped by 2 bases and J by 8 bases; unmatched bases: 5. Per the germline V gene, CDR1 is KGHDR and CDR2 is SFDVKD.

The rearrangement links TRBV12-3 or TRBV12-4 to TRBJ1-2; D unclear. V lost 8 bases and J 3 bases, leaving 13 bases between the germline ends. This CDR3 has 13 amino acids. The CDR3: CASARTGDYGYTF. For the CDR3, the DNA is TGTGCCAGCGCCCGGACCGGGGACTATGGCTACACCTTC.

This chain links TRBV7-2 with TRBJ2-2; D possibly corresponds to TRBD1 (5 bases). The V gene's germline CDR1 is SGHTA and CDR2 FQGNSA. The CDR3 has 13 residues. Trimming removed 6 bases at V and 3 bases at J, with 8 bases between. This CDR3 reads CASSGHYTGELFF. The CDR3 nucleotides are TGTGCCAGCAGTGGACATTACACCGGGGAGCTGTTTTTT. Looking up the rest from reference TRBV7-2 and TRBJ2-2 gives the full variable domain: GAGVSQSPSNKVTEKGKDVELRCDPISGHTALYWYRQSLGQGLEFLIYFQGNSAPDKSGLPSDRFSAERTGGSVSTLTIQRTQQEDSAVYLCASSGHYTGELFFGEGSRLTVL.